The 8 T cell receptor beta chains below were found in one sample sequenced in a study of blood T cell repertoires in COVID-19. TCRdb's table, derived via immunoSEQ multiplex PCR, lists solely in-frame clones and lacks some. The sample carries about 250,000 clones, 70% to 90% recorded once. Material for sequencing was peripheral blood. These TCRs come from a human donor with COVID-19, enrolled during active disease. The donor label of this sample is uncertain.

The chain combines TRBV28 with TRBJ2-1; 12 positions match TRBD2. J gave up 9 bases and V 8 bases, and 8 bases lay outside the gene matches. CDR3 size: 14 residues. CDR1 and CDR2 (germline): MDHEN, SYDVKM. This CDR3 is CASQLTSGRREQFF. The DNA of the CDR3 is TGTGCCAGCCAGTTGACTAGCGGGAGACGTGAGCAGTTCTTC.

The chain employs TRBV5-5 and TRBJ1-4; TRBD1 matches 10 bases. V was pared by 3 bases and J by 6 bases, with 2 bases of the junction left unmatched. The germline V gene has CDR1 SGHKS and CDR2 YYEKEE (reference sequence). The CDR3 is made up of 14 amino acids. In nucleotides, the CDR3 is TGTGCCAGCAGCTCGGACAGGGGGGATGAAAAACTGTTTTTT. Protein sequence: CASSSDRGDEKLFF.

The chain combines TRBV28 with TRBJ2-3; D remains unclear. The V and J ends lost 3 bases and 0 bases respectively, with 7 bases between them. The CDR3 has 14 residues. Looked up from germline, CDR1 is MDHEN and CDR2 is SYDVKM. Here the CDR3 DNA reads TGTGCCAGCAGTTTCACCGCGAGCACAGATACGCAGTATTTT. Residues: CASSFTASTDTQYF.

V usage is TRBV6-5 and J usage is TRBJ1-2, with D possibly being TRBD1 (5 bases). The CDR3 has 13 amino acids. CDR1 and CDR2 from the germline V gene are MNHEY and SVGAGI. Between the trimmed V and J ends, which lost 1 base and 6 bases, there was a span of 9 bases. The CDR3 bases are TGTGCCAGCAGTTACTACAGGACAAATGGCTACACCTTC. It encodes CASSYYRTNGYTF.

The chain recombines TRBV25-1 with TRBJ1-2; unclear D gene. V gave up 6 bases and J gave up 4 bases, with 6 bases separating them. This CDR3 has 11 residues. Germline V gene sequence: CDR1 MGHDK, CDR2 SYGVNS. The CDR3 sequence: CASRGPYGYTF. The CDR3 region has the DNA TGTGCCAGCAGGGGCCCCTATGGCTACACCTTC.

This clone was detected once. V usage is TRBV27 and J usage is TRBJ1-2; 8 positions match TRBD1. Germline V CDR1 and CDR2: MNHEY, SMNVEV (reference sequence). The CDR3 is 18 amino acids. J gave up 1 base and V 3 bases, and 13 bases lay outside the gene matches. The CDR3 nucleotides are TGTGCCAGCAGTTTTATTATCGACAGGGGCCCCTTTAACTATGGCTACACCTTC. Its translation is CASSFIIDRGPFNYGYTF.

The gene calls are TRBV27 and TRBJ1-1, with D possibly TRBD1 on 6 matching bases. Germline CDR1 is MNHEY and CDR2 is SMNVEV (reference sequence). The ends were cut back, 7 bases at V and 6 bases at J, with 15 bases in the middle. The CDR3 covers 13 residues. CDR3 loop: CASTQQGGAEAFF. The CDR3 coding sequence is TGTGCCAGCACTCAACAGGGTGGCGCTGAAGCTTTCTTT.

This chain connects TRBV28 to TRBJ2-7; 12 bases map to TRBD2. Germline-derived CDR1 and CDR2 are MDHEN and SYDVKM. This CDR3 is built from 21 residues. V dropped 6 bases and J dropped 4; count of bases not matched to a gene: 25. CDR3 nucleotide sequence: TGTGCCAGCAGCCCAGTCGGCGAACTAGCGGGAGGCCTCCGTTCTGGGTACGAGCAGTACTTC. It is translated as CASSPVGELAGGLRSGYEQYF.